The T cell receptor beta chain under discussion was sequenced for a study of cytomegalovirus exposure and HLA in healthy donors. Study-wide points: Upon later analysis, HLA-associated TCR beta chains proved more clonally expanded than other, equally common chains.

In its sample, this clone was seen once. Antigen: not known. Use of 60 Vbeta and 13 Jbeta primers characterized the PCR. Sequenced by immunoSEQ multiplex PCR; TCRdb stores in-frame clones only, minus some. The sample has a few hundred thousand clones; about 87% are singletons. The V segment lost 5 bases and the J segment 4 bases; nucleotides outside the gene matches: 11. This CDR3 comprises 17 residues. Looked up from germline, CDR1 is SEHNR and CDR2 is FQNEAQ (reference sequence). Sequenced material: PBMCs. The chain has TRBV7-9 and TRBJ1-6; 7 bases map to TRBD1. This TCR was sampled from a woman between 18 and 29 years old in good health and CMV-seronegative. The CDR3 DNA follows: TGTGCCAGCAGCCCAACTACCGGGACAGAGTATAATTCACCCCTCCACTTT. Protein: CASSPTTGTEYNSPLHF.